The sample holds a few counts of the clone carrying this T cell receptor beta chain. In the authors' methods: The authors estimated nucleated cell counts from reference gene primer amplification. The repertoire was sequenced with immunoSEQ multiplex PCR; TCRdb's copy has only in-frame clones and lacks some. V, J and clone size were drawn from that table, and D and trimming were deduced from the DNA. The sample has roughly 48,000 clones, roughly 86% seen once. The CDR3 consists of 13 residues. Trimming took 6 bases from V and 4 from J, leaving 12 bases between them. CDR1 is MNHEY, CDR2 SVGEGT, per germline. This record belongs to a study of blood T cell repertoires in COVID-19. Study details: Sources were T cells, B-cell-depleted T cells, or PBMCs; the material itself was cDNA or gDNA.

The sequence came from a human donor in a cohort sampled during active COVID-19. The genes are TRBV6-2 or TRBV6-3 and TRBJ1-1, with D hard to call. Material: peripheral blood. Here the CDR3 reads CASSRTLGTEAFF. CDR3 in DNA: TGTGCCAGCAGCCGGACTTTGGGCACTGAAGCTTTCTTT.